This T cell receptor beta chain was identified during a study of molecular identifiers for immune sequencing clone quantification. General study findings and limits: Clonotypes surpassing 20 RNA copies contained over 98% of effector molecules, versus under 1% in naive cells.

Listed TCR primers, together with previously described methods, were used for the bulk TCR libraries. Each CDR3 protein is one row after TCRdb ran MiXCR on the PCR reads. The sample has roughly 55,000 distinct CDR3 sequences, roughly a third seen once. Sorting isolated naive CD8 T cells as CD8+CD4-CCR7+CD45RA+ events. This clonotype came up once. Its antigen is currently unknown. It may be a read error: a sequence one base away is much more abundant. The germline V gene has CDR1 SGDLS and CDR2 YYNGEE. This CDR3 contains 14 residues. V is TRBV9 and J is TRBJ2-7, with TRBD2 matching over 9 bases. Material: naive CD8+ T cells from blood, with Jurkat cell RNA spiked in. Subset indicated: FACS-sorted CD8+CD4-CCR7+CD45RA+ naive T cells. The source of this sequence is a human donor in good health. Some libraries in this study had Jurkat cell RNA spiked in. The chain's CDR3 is CACSVAAGGSEQYF. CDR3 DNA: TGTGCCTGCAGCGTAGCGGCGGGAGGGTCCGAGCAGTACTTC.